A single sample gave rise to the 6 T cell receptor beta chains below, sequenced in a study of cytomegalovirus exposure and HLA in healthy donors. PCR amplification relied on 60 Vbeta primers (plus 13 Jbeta primers). Using immunoSEQ multiplex PCR, the repertoire was profiled, and TCRdb retains in-frame clones only, with some absent. The data show about 120,000 clones, around 72% seen once. The sequencing sample was made of PBMCs. The receptors shown here come from a woman aged 45-59 years in good health and CMV-seropositive.

This chain uses TRBV6-4 with TRBJ2-2; TRBD2 matches 14 bases. The CDR3 sequence is 19 residues long. The V gene end was trimmed by 4 bases and the J gene end by 2 bases; junction bases not matched to a gene: 9. Germline CDR1 MRHNA, CDR2 SNTAGT. CDR3 bases: TGTGCCAGCAGTGGTGGGACTAGCGGGGGACTTCCCAACACCGGGGAGCTGTTTTTT. It translates to CASSGGTSGGLPNTGELFF.

The J gene is TRBJ2-1, the V gene TRBV28; no clear D. CDR3 length: 12 residues. The germline V gene encodes CDR1 MDHEN and CDR2 SYDVKM. The ends were cut back, 5 bases at V and 8 bases at J, with 10 bases in the middle. The CDR3 here is CASSTVVDEQFF. CDR3 bases: TGTGCCAGCAGTACAGTTGTGGATGAGCAGTTCTTC. The full variable domain, its missing parts supplied by reference TRBV28 and TRBJ2-1, is DVKVTQSSRYLVKRTGEKVFLECVQDMDHENMFWYRQDPGLGLRLIYFSYDVKMKEKGDIPEGYSVSREKKERFSLILESASTNQTSMYLCASSTVVDEQFFGPGTRLTVL.

In regard to this clone: A read error may produce the germline difference seen at one junction end. Distinct nucleotide sequences in the sample also encode this CDR3. The rearrangement joins TRBV4-3 to TRBJ2-7; 8 nucleotides line up with TRBD1. CDR1 is LGHNA, CDR2 YSLEER, per germline. The CDR3 is 14 residues long. For the CDR3, the DNA is TGCGCCAGCAGCCCTGGGACAGGTAGCTACGAGCAGTACTTT. This sequence encodes CASSPGTGSYEQYF.

The CDR3 bases are TGTGCCAGCAGCCAAGATACATGGGCTAGCGGGTCTGAGCAGTTCTTC. It specifies CASSQDTWASGSEQFF. The chain couples TRBV4-2 to TRBJ2-1; 8 nucleotides line up with TRBD2. After removal of 0 bases from V and 9 bases from J, the junction contained 10 bases not matched to a gene. The V gene's germline CDR1 is LGHNA and CDR2 YNFKEQ. The length of the CDR3 is 16 residues.

This clone was recorded a few times. The rearrangement uses TRBV10-3 and TRBJ1-1; the D is unclear. The V end was cut by 4 bases, the J end by 3 bases, with 6 bases between. CDR1 and CDR2 (germline): ENHRY, SYGVKD. CDR3 length: 12 residues. CDR3: CAISGSDTEAFF. The CDR3 coding sequence is TGTGCCATCAGTGGGAGCGACACTGAAGCTTTCTTT.

This clone was counted a single time. The chain employs TRBV19 and TRBJ2-2, with D uncertain. Per the germline V gene, CDR1 is LNHDA and CDR2 is SQIVND (reference sequence). Trimming pared 7 bases from V and 3 bases from J, leaving 12 bases between. The CDR3 totals 14 residues. The CDR3 nucleotides are TGTGCCAGTAAACCGGGTTTGGACACCGGGGAGCTGTTTTTT. The encoded protein is CASKPGLDTGELFF. Based on the CDR3 plus reference TRBV19 and TRBJ2-2, the full variable domain is DGGITQSPKYLFRKEGQNVTLSCEQNLNHDAMYWYRQDPGQGLRLIYYSQIVNDFQKGDIAEGYSVSREKKESFPLTVTSAQKNPTAFYLCASKPGLDTGELFFGEGSRLTVL.